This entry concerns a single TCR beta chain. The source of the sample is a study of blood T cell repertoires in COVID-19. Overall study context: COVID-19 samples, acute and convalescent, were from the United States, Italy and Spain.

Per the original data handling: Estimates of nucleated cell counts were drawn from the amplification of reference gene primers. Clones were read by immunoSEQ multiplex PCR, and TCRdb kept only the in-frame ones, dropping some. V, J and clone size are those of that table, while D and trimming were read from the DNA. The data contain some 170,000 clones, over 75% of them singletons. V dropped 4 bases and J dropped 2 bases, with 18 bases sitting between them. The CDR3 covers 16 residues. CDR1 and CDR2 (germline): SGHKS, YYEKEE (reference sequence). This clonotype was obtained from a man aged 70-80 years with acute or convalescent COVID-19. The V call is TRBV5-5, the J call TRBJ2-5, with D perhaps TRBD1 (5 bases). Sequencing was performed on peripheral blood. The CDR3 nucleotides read TGTGCCAGCAGCCGCCAGGGCTCGTTATTTCAAGAGACCCAGTACTTC. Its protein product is CASSRQGSLFQETQYF.